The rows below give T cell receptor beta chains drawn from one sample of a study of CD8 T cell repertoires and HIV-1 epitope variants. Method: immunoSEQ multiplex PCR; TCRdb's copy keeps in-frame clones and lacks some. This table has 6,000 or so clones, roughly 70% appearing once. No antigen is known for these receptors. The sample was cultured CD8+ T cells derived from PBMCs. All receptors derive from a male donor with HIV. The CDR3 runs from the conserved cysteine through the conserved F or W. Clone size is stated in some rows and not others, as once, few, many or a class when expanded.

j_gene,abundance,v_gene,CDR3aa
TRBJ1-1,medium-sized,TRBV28,CASSPIGTGEAFF
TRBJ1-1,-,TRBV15,CATSRDRGWWTEAFF
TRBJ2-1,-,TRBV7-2,CASSQGLAGGPPYNEQFF
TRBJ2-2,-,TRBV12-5,CASGPRGPDTGELFF
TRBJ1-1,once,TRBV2,CASSPTRDSMNTEAFF
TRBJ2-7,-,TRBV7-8,CASSLTAYNEQYF
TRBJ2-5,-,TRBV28,CASRPTGKRQETQYF
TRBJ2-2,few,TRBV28,CASSSSSGELFF
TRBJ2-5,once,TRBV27,CASSLRRLAGEETQYF
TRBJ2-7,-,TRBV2,CASSLLGEQYF
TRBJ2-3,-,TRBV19,CASRLDTDTQYF
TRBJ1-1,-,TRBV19,CASRPEAMNTEAFF
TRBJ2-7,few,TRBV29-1,CSVVTSSSYEQYF
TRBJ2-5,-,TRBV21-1,CASSNKGQLQETQYF
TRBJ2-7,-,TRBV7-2,CASSHGSGGANEQYF
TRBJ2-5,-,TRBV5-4,CASSLGAGAFHQETQYF
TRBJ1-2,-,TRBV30,CAWSVVERNGYTF
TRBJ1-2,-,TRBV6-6,CASSPVGGEAGGYTF
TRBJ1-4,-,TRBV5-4,CASSLGGNNEKLFF
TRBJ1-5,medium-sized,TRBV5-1,CASSPVPDIGRAQPQHF
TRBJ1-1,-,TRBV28,CASSLRLVANTEAFF
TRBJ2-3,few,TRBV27,CASSWTGPKGADTQYF
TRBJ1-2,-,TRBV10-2,CASSEDRGRANYGYTF
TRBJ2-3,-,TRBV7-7,CAADPDTQYF
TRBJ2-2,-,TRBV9,CASSVAGTGELFF
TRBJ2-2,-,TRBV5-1,CASSFSGGTGELFF
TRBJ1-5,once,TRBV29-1,CSVVGRAGSDQPQHF
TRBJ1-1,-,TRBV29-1,CSLRSGGNTEAFF
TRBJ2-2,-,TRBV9,CASGPTGSTGELFF
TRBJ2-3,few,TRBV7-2,CASSLGLAGGPTDTQYF
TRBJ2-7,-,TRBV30,CAWSSGQGLGEQYF
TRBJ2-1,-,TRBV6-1,CASSARDSYNEQFF
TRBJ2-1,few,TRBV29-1,CSALTGISYNEQFF
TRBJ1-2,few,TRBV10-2,CASSGPGTDYGYTF
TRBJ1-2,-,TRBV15,CATSRAVAGGNGYTF
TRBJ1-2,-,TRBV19,CASTGMGYRGYTF
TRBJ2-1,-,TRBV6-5,CASSYLNEQFF
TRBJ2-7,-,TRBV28,CASSPHPGGIYEQYF
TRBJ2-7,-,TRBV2,CASSENAAGGRYEQYF
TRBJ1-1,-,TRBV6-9,CASSYLDMNTEAFF